The 17 T cell receptor beta chains reported below all come from one sample, sequenced in a study of stem cell transplantation in POMP-related autoinflammatory disease. Measured with immunoSEQ multiplex PCR; TCRdb has only the in-frame clones, and not every one. Of several thousand clones listed, over 75% were seen once; the top ten hold around an eighth. Source: CD8+ T cells from PBMCs, taken after stem cell transplantation. These receptors came from a human patient with POMP-related autoinflammation and immune dysregulation (PRAID). Among the T cells, some may be from the graft donor.

The rearrangement links TRBV18 to TRBJ2-1; 9 bases are a match to TRBD1. Germline V lookup: CDR1 KGHSH, CDR2 LQKENI. With 3 bases clipped from V and 3 bases from J, the junction kept 6 bases outside the gene matches. The CDR3 contains 16 residues. The CDR3 protein is CASSPRTGESYNEQFF. DNA for the CDR3: TGTGCCAGCTCACCTCGGACAGGGGAAAGCTACAATGAGCAGTTCTTC.

The rearrangement joins TRBV13 to TRBJ2-1, with 7 bases matching TRBD2. V lost 5 bases and J lost 2; bases outside the gene matches: 9. The length of the CDR3 is 16 residues. The germline CDR1 and CDR2 sequences are PRHDT and FYEKMQ (reference sequence). CDR3 DNA: TGTGCCAGCAGCCTACCAGCGGGGAGTACCTACAATGAGCAGTTCTTC. This gives the protein CASSLPAGSTYNEQFF.

The chain joins TRBV18 to TRBJ1-1; 9 nucleotides agree with TRBD1. The CDR3 spans 14 residues. The J segment lost 5 bases and the V segment lost 6 bases, leaving 7 bases of the junction unmatched. The germline CDR1 and CDR2 sequences are KGHSH and LQKENI. CDR3 amino acids: CASSPGQGRTEAFF. The CDR3 coding sequence is TGTGCCAGCTCTCCGGGACAGGGAAGAACTGAAGCTTTCTTT.

The chain combines TRBV11-2 with TRBJ1-4; TRBD1 matches at 9 bases. The CDR3 has 18 residues. Germline V gene data show CDR1 as SGHAT and CDR2 as FQNNGV. With V trimmed by 6 bases and J by 4 bases, 15 bases remained unmatched. As DNA, the CDR3 is TGTGCCAGCAGGTCTGTCCCCGGGACAGGGCGCGGTAATGAAAAACTGTTTTTT. Translated, it gives CASRSVPGTGRGNEKLFF.

The J gene is TRBJ2-5, the V gene TRBV13; D possibly corresponds to TRBD1 (6 bases). The germline V gene has CDR1 PRHDT and CDR2 FYEKMQ (reference sequence). There are 15 residues in the CDR3. Trimming shortened V by 5 bases and J by 5 bases, and 18 bases separated the two germline ends. The CDR3 sequence is CASSPRQVMGETQYF. The CDR3 coding sequence is TGTGCCAGCAGCCCCCGACAGGTCATGGGGGAGACCCAGTACTTC.

This chain uses TRBV28 with TRBJ1-2; no clear D. Per the germline V gene, CDR1 is MDHEN and CDR2 is SYDVKM. The V end was cut by 10 bases, the J end by 1 base, with 16 bases between. The CDR3 contains 14 residues. CDR3: CATTRRGINYGYTF. Written as DNA, the CDR3 is TGTGCCACCACTCGAAGAGGGATTAACTATGGCTACACCTTC.

The chain couples TRBV6-2 or TRBV6-3 to TRBJ1-5; possible D gene TRBD1, 5 bases. V gave up 4 bases and J gave up 2 bases, with 12 bases separating them. Germline CDR1 and CDR2: MNHEY and SVGEGT. The CDR3 loop spans 15 amino acids. Written as DNA, the CDR3 is TGTGCCAGCAGTTCCGGGACCAGTGGCAATCAGCCCCAGCATTTT. Its translation is CASSSGTSGNQPQHF.

The V call is TRBV24-1, the J call TRBJ2-2, with 9 bases identical to TRBD1. Germline values: CDR1 KGHDR, CDR2 SFDVKD. Trimming removed 3 bases from V and 4 bases from J; junction bases left unmatched: 5. The length of the CDR3 is 16 residues. In DNA form, the CDR3 reads TGTGCCACCAGTGATGCCGGGACAGGGACCACCGGGGAGCTGTTTTTT. It is translated as CATSDAGTGTTGELFF.

The CDR3 sequence: CASSLWTALYGYTF. Written as DNA, the CDR3 is TGCGCCAGCAGCTTATGGACGGCCCTCTATGGCTACACCTTC. The chain combines TRBV5-1 with TRBJ1-2; D call uncertain. The CDR3 runs to 14 residues. V gave up 2 bases and J gave up 4 bases, with 12 bases separating them. CDR1 and CDR2 from the germline V gene are SGHRS and YFSETQ.

The V and J genes are TRBV2 and TRBJ2-5; D unresolved. Germline CDR1 is SNHLY and CDR2 is FYNNEI. This CDR3 region has 14 residues. Between the trimmed V and J ends, which lost 8 bases and 2 bases, there was a span of 15 bases. CDR3 in amino acids: CASRQTSMQETQYF. CDR3 in DNA: TGTGCCAGCCGCCAAACCTCGATGCAAGAGACCCAGTACTTC.

This clone has just one count. The chain couples TRBV9 to TRBJ2-2; D unresolved. V lost 0 bases and J 0 bases, leaving 3 bases between the germline ends. CDR1 and CDR2 from the germline V gene are SGDLS and YYNGEE. The CDR3 is 14 residues long. The CDR3 bases are TGTGCCAGCAGCGTAGGTCCGAACACCGGGGAGCTGTTTTTT. Translating it yields CASSVGPNTGELFF.

V and J are TRBV10-3 and TRBJ1-5; a possible D gene is TRBD1 (6 bases). Germline V gene sequence: CDR1 ENHRY, CDR2 SYGVKD. The CDR3 contains 17 residues. Trimming left V 8 bases short and J 0 bases short, with 20 bases between. CDR3 in amino acids: CAIGETGPPYSNQPQHF. CDR3 sequence (DNA): TGTGCCATCGGAGAAACAGGGCCCCCTTATAGCAATCAGCCCCAGCATTTT.

The chain combines TRBV10-3 with TRBJ2-1; 15 positions match TRBD2. J gave up 3 bases and V 3 bases, and 6 bases lay outside the gene matches. The germline gives CDR1 ENHRY, CDR2 SYGVKD. The CDR3 consists of 18 residues. The chain's CDR3 is CAISEPRTSGGDYNEQFF. CDR3 coding DNA: TGTGCCATCAGTGAACCCCGGACTAGCGGGGGGGACTACAATGAGCAGTTCTTC.

The gene calls are TRBV7-3 and TRBJ2-7, with D tentatively TRBD1 (6 bases). The CDR3 has 13 amino acids. Germline CDR1 reads SGHTA; CDR2 reads FQGTGA. V dropped 2 bases and J dropped 7 bases, with 12 bases sitting between them. CDR3 coding DNA: TGTGCCAGCAGCTTACGACCCGGACAGGAGCAGTACTTC. Protein sequence: CASSLRPGQEQYF. The whole variable domain, remainder taken from reference TRBV7-3 and TRBJ2-7, is GAGVSQTPSNKVTEKGKYVELRCDPISGHTALYWYRQSLGQGPEFLIYFQGTGAADDSGLPNDRFFAVRPEGSVSTLKIQRTERGDSAVYLCASSLRPGQEQYFGPGTRLTVT.

This rearrangement joins TRBV2 to TRBJ2-3; 12 nucleotides match TRBD2. The V and J ends lost 6 bases and 6 bases, in that order; junction bases with no gene match: 10. The CDR3 length is 16 residues. CDR1 is SNHLY, CDR2 FYNNEI, per germline. As DNA, the CDR3 is TGTGCCAGCAGCCCTCCTAGCGGGAGGGCCAGGGATACGCAGTATTTT. Translating it yields CASSPPSGRARDTQYF. The full variable domain, rest sourced from reference TRBV2 and TRBJ2-3, is EPEVTQTPSHQVTQMGQEVILRCVPISNHLYFYWYRQILGQKVEFLVSFYNNEISEKSEIFDDQFSVERPDGSNFTLKIRSTKLEDSAMYFCASSPPSGRARDTQYFGPGTRLTVL.

The gene calls are TRBV3-1 (or the pseudogene TRBV3-2) and TRBJ2-2; D uncertain. Germline CDR1 LGHDT, CDR2 YNNKEL (reference sequence). Trimming stripped 5 bases from V and 10 bases from J, with 14 bases between. This CDR3 region has 13 residues. As DNA, the CDR3 is TGTGCCAGCAGCTATGGACCCGAGGAGGAGCTGTTTTTT. Encoded protein: CASSYGPEEELFF.

The chain carries TRBV7-9 and TRBJ2-3, with a weak D call TRBD1 (6 bases). The CDR3 is 16 residues long. The germline V and J ends were trimmed by 2 bases and 6 bases, with 18 bases remaining between them. Germline lookup yields CDR1 SEHNR and CDR2 FQNEAQ (reference sequence). The DNA of the CDR3 is TGTGCCAGCAGCTTAATGGTGACAGGTCCAGTGGATACGCAGTATTTT. It is translated as CASSLMVTGPVDTQYF.